A single sample gave rise to the 20 T cell receptor beta chains below, sequenced in a study of T cell clonality in common variable immunodeficiency. Whole-study findings and limits: Reportedly, TCR beta sequences from common variable immunodeficiency showed fewer deletions and N-nucleotide insertions.

The data were produced by immunoSEQ multiplex PCR, yet TCRdb's version contains in-frame clones alone and is incomplete. There are some 19,000 clones in the sample, none observed a single time. Their antigen targets remain unknown. Sequencing was carried out using peripheral blood mononuclear cells. Receptors were obtained from a human donor with common variable immunodeficiency.

There are many counts of this clone. The read ends 3 residues early relative to the CDR3; the germline J gene fills the gap. V is TRBV2 and J is TRBJ1-2; TRBD1 matches 7 bases. CDR3 length: 12 residues. The germline V gene has CDR1 SNHLY and CDR2 FYNNEI. The covered CDR3 bases are TGTGCCAGCCGGGACAGCCTATCGAGC. Translated, it gives CASRDSLSS. The complete CDR3 protein is CASRDSLSSYTF.

This clone came up a few times. The read ends 3 residues shy of where the CDR3 ends; the end is completed using the germline J gene. This chain links TRBV20-1 with TRBJ2-7; 7 bases align to TRBD2. The length of the CDR3 is 13 residues. V lost 4 bases and J lost 6; bases outside the gene matches: 9. Germline CDR1 and CDR2: DFQATT and SNEGSKA (reference sequence). This CDR3 reads CSANERGSGEQYF. CDR3 bases read: TGCAGTGCTAACGAGCGGGGTTCGGGCGAG.

This clone was detected many times. Read coverage stops 3 residues before the CDR3 terminus; the germline J gene supplies the remainder. The gene calls are TRBV7-3 and TRBJ1-1; D unresolved. The V end lost 1 base, the J end lost 7 bases, and 13 bases lay between the germline ends. CDR3 length: 14 residues. Germline-derived CDR1 and CDR2 are SGHTA and FQGTGA. The CDR3 DNA, read in part, is TGTGCCAGCAGCTTAAGCGGCAGCGCAAGTGAA. Translation: CASSLSGSASE. The complete CDR3 reads CASSLSGSASEAFF.

This clone was counted many times. CDR3 DNA, as far as it was read: TGTGCCAGTAGTATTAATGGACAGGAATTTTCCTACGAG. Amino acid sequence: CASSINGQEFSYE. The entire CDR3 protein is CASSINGQEFSYEQYF. The rearrangement joins TRBV19 to TRBJ2-7, with 7 bases lining up with TRBD1. The observed sequence ends 3 residues before the CDR3 terminus, with the missing tail filled in from the germline J gene. Germline V gives CDR1 LNHDA, CDR2 SQIVND (reference sequence). CDR3 size: 16 residues. J gave up 1 base and V 3 bases, and 9 bases lay outside the gene matches.

This clone is labeled as large. The read ends 3 residues before the CDR3 terminus; that terminus is restored from the germline J gene. The gene calls are TRBV14 and TRBJ1-1; perhaps TRBD1 as D (6 bases). The CDR3 has 17 amino acids. The V end was cut by 3 bases, the J end by 5 bases, with 22 bases between. Germline-derived CDR1 and CDR2 are SGHDN and FVKESK. The CDR3 sequence is CASSQLQQGLDGTEAFF. The CDR3 bases that were read are TGTGCCAGCAGCCAGCTACAACAGGGCCTAGACGGAACTGAA. The full variable domain, with the rest looked up from reference TRBV14 and TRBJ1-1, is EAGVTQFPSHSVIEKGQTVTLRCDPISGHDNLYWYRRVMGKEIKFLLHFVKESKQDESGMPNNRFLAERTGGTYSTLKVQPAELEDSGVYFCASSQLQQGLDGTEAFFGQGTRLTVV.

This clone was counted between two and nine times. The read gets to within 3 residues of the CDR3 end, and the germline J gene fills in the rest. The chain combines TRBV7-1 with TRBJ2-5; 8 nucleotides match TRBD2. TRBV7-1 is designated an ORF whose function remains uncertain. This CDR3 is built from 21 residues. With 3 bases clipped from V and 2 bases from J, the junction kept 23 bases outside the gene matches. CDR3: CASSSEHIPGLGVLFQETQYF. The sequenced CDR3 bases are TGTGCCAGCAGCTCCGAACACATCCCGGGACTAGGCGTTCTATTTCAAGAGACC.

As regards this clone: Read coverage stops 3 residues before the CDR3 terminus; the germline J gene supplies the remainder. V usage is TRBV7-2 and J usage is TRBJ1-2, with D perhaps matching TRBD1 (5 bases). The CDR3 runs to 14 residues. CDR1 and CDR2 from the germline V gene are SGHTA and FQGNSA. V lost 2 bases and J 5 bases, leaving 12 bases between the germline ends. The sequenced CDR3 bases are TGTGCCAGCAGCTTATCGGTAGGGGAGTATGGC. This gives the protein CASSLSVGEYG. The entire CDR3 protein reads CASSLSVGEYGYTF.

This clone was counted at least ten times. The read halts 3 residues ahead of the CDR3 end, with the missing end drawn from the germline J gene. The V gene is TRBV7-2, the J gene TRBJ1-1, with a possible D match to TRBD1 (6 bases). The V gene lost 3 bases and the J gene lost 1 base, with 12 bases spanning the gap. Germline CDR1 and CDR2: SGHTA and FQGNSA. The length of the CDR3 is 15 residues. CDR3 DNA (partial): TGTGCCAGCAGCTTCCAGAGGGGGACGAACACTGAA. This gives the protein CASSFQRGTNTE. The full CDR3 protein reads CASSFQRGTNTEAFF.

Concerning this clone itself: The read ends 3 residues shy of where the CDR3 ends; the end is completed using the germline J gene. V usage is TRBV2 and J usage is TRBJ2-3, with 7 positions matching TRBD1. J was trimmed by 2 bases and V by 6 bases; bases with no gene match: 8. Germline CDR1 and CDR2: SNHLY and FYNNEI. There are 15 residues in the CDR3. CDR3 residues: CASRPTGSFTDTQYF. The sequenced CDR3 bases are TGTGCCAGCAGGCCGACAGGGTCGTTCACAGATACG. The variable domain in full, with the rest retrieved from reference TRBV2 and TRBJ2-3, is EPEVTQTPSHQVTQMGQEVILRCVPISNHLYFYWYRQILGQKVEFLVSFYNNEISEKSEIFDDQFSVERPDGSNFTLKIRSTKLEDSAMYFCASRPTGSFTDTQYFGPGTRLTVL.

In its sample, this clone was seen many times. The missing CDR3 end, 3 residues past where the read stops, is filled in from the germline J gene. The chain has TRBV27 and TRBJ1-1; maybe TRBD1 (5 bases). The CDR3 is 14 amino acids. Trimming shortened V by 3 bases and J by 6 bases, and 14 bases separated the two germline ends. Germline CDR1 reads MNHEY; CDR2 reads SMNVEV (reference sequence). The CDR3 here is CASSFRGLGPEAFF. The CDR3 bases that were read are TGTGCCAGCAGTTTCAGAGGGCTGGGGCCTGAA.

This clone was counted at least ten times. The CDR3 is cut off 3 residues early in the read; its end comes from the germline J gene. The rearrangement uses TRBV20-1 and TRBJ1-2; D unclear. CDR1 and CDR2 from the germline V gene are DFQATT and SNEGSKA (reference sequence). The CDR3 covers 10 residues. V lost 8 bases, J lost 5 bases, and 9 bases lay in between. Partial CDR3 DNA: TGCAGTATGGTCGGGTATGGC. This sequence encodes CSMVGYG. The whole CDR3 reads CSMVGYGYTF.

This clone was seen many times. The observed sequence ends 3 residues before the CDR3 terminus, with the missing tail filled in from the germline J gene. The chain links TRBV29-1 to TRBJ2-3, with a tentative D call TRBD2 (6 bases). The CDR3 length is 13 residues. Germline CDR1 is SQVTM and CDR2 is ANQGSEA. V lost 7 bases, J lost 5 bases, and 16 bases lay in between. CDR3: CSAAGLGGDTQYF. The sequenced part of the CDR3 DNA is TGCAGCGCGGCGGGGTTAGGTGGAGATACG.

Comment on this clone: Sequencing ends 3 residues short of the CDR3 end; the germline J gene provides the rest. The V call is TRBV30, the J call TRBJ2-3; D not certain. Germline V CDR1 and CDR2: GTSNPN, SVGIG (reference sequence). V gave up 2 bases and J gave up 4 bases, with 4 bases separating them. This CDR3 is 11 amino acids long. CDR3 bases read: TGTGCCTGGAGTTCAGCAGATACG. Translation gives CAWSSADT. The entire CDR3 sequence reads CAWSSADTQYF.

As for this clone: The read is 3 residues too short to cover the CDR3 end, so that end is filled in from the germline J gene. J is TRBJ2-3 and V is TRBV19; TRBD2 agrees at 10 bases. V was clipped by 3 bases and J by 4 bases; unmatched bases: 4. The CDR3 is made up of 15 amino acids. The germline gives CDR1 LNHDA, CDR2 SQIVND (reference sequence). The DNA read from the CDR3 is TGTGCCAGTAGTATTCTAGCGGGGGTGTCAGATACG. Protein product: CASSILAGVSDT. The full CDR3 reads CASSILAGVSDTQYF. The variable domain in full, with the rest retrieved from reference TRBV19 and TRBJ2-3, is DGGITQSPKYLFRKEGQNVTLSCEQNLNHDAMYWYRQDPGQGLRLIYYSQIVNDFQKGDIAEGYSVSREKKESFPLTVTSAQKNPTAFYLCASSILAGVSDTQYFGPGTRLTVL.

This clone was seen repeatedly, ten times or more. The CDR3 end is not reached by the read, which stops 3 residues before it; the germline J gene fills it in. The chain uses TRBV20-1 and TRBJ1-1, with no clear D. The CDR3 length is 14 residues. V lost 0 bases to trimming and J lost 3 bases, with 11 bases between them. The V gene's germline CDR1 is DFQATT and CDR2 SNEGSKA (reference sequence). CDR3 loop: CSARDYEIHTEAFF. CDR3 DNA (partial): TGCAGTGCTAGAGACTATGAGATCCACACTGAA.

This clone was counted many times. The observed sequence ends 3 residues before the CDR3 terminus, with the missing tail filled in from the germline J gene. The rearrangement links TRBV20-1 to TRBJ2-7; TRBD1 might be the D (5 bases). V lost 0 bases, J lost 6 bases, and 15 bases lay in between. Germline V gene sequence: CDR1 DFQATT, CDR2 SNEGSKA (reference sequence). The CDR3 totals 14 residues. The CDR3 protein is CSARDLQGRAEQYF. The DNA read from the CDR3 is TGCAGTGCTAGAGATCTCCAGGGTCGCGCCGAG.

At least ten counts were recorded for this clone. The read terminates 3 residues ahead of where the CDR3 ends, so the germline J gene completes it. This chain connects TRBV6-2 or TRBV6-3 to TRBJ1-1; no definite D call. Germline V gene sequence: CDR1 MNHEY, CDR2 SVGEGT. The CDR3 is 11 residues long. Trimming took off 6 bases at V and 7 bases at J, with 9 bases between the two ends. The sequenced part of the CDR3 DNA is TGTGCCAGCAGGGTCAGGAATGAA. Protein: CASRVRNE. The CDR3 reads in full as CASRVRNEAFF.

This clone came up many times. With the read ending 3 residues before the CDR3 end, the germline J gene is used to fill in that end. The chain links TRBV6-2 or TRBV6-3 to TRBJ2-3; unclear D gene. Per the germline V gene, CDR1 is MNHEY and CDR2 is SVGEGT. The V gene lost 4 bases and the J gene lost 0 bases, with 11 bases spanning the gap. The CDR3 is 15 residues long. Incomplete CDR3 DNA: TGTGCCAGCAGTTTATCTTCTAGGAGCACAGATACG. Protein product: CASSLSSRSTDT. The entire CDR3 protein is CASSLSSRSTDTQYF.

Worth noting for this clone: The read comes to an end 3 residues before the CDR3 does, leaving the germline J gene to fill in the end. The rearrangement links TRBV7-9 to TRBJ1-1, with D possibly matching TRBD1 (6 bases). V was shortened by 5 bases and J by 7 bases, with 14 bases between the two germline ends. The CDR3 consists of 13 residues. Germline assignment: CDR1 SEHNR and CDR2 FQNEAQ (reference sequence). Partial CDR3 DNA: TGTGCCAGCAGCGGTGACAGGTTGTTTGAA. The encoded protein is CASSGDRLFE. The entire CDR3 sequence reads CASSGDRLFEAFF.

Ten or more counts support this clone. The read comes to an end 3 residues before the CDR3 does, leaving the germline J gene to fill in the end. V is TRBV27 and J is TRBJ1-1; D gene uncertain. V was cut by 0 bases and J by 6 bases, with 8 bases left in between. The germline gives CDR1 MNHEY, CDR2 SMNVEV (reference sequence). This CDR3 contains 13 residues. Incomplete CDR3 DNA: TGTGCCAGCAGTTTATCGGAGGCGGCTGAA. Translation: CASSLSEAAE. The whole CDR3 reads CASSLSEAAEAFF.